A selection of T cell receptor beta chains follows, all from one sample in a study of identical twins. TCRdb fed the 5' RACE reads into MiXCR, producing one record per CDR3 protein. The data contain 500,000 or so distinct CDR3 sequences, less than 25% of them singletons. The data also belong to a second study, concerning T cells expressing NK-cell markers.

Sequencing was carried out using CD4+ T cells sorted from blood. Receptors were obtained from a woman aged 18-29 years in good health. The CDR3 runs from the conserved cysteine through the conserved F or W. The order of the fields is J gene, V gene, clone size, D gene, CDR3 protein, CDR3 DNA. A D gene is named only where the DNA matches it firmly. Some rows have no size entry. The others give once, few or many, or a class for an expanded clone.

J: TRBJ2-1
V: TRBV5-1
size: few
D: .
CDR3: CASSLYGDLYNEQFF
DNA: TGCGCCAGCAGCTTGTACGGGGATTTATACAATGAGCAGTTCTTC

J: TRBJ2-1
V: TRBV7-6
size: .
D: TRBD2
CDR3: CASSLNIRTSGNNEQFF
DNA: TGTGCCAGCAGCTTAAATATAAGGACTAGCGGGAACAATGAGCAGTTCTTC

J: TRBJ2-3
V: TRBV20-1
size: few
D: .
CDR3: CSAHGLGTDTQYF
DNA: TGCAGTGCTCACGGGCTGGGCACAGATACGCAGTATTTT

J: TRBJ2-1
V: TRBV20-1
size: .
D: TRBD2
CDR3: CSALSGGYNEQFF
DNA: TGCAGTGCTTTAAGCGGGGGTTACAATGAGCAGTTCTTC

J: TRBJ2-5
V: TRBV10-1
size: .
D: .
CDR3: CASSGQVEETQYF
DNA: TGCGCCAGCAGTGGACAAGTAGAAGAGACCCAGTACTTC

J: TRBJ2-2
V: TRBV3-1
size: .
D: .
CDR3: CASSDLAGELFF
DNA: TGTGCCAGCAGCGACTTGGCCGGGGAGCTGTTTTTT

J: TRBJ2-5
V: TRBV5-5
size: few
D: .
CDR3: CASSLVVGVQETQYF
DNA: TGTGCCAGCAGCTTGGTAGTAGGCGTCCAAGAGACCCAGTACTTC

J: TRBJ1-2
V: TRBV20-1
size: .
D: TRBD1
CDR3: CSVRQGNGYTF
DNA: TGCAGCGTTAGACAGGGGAATGGCTACACCTTC

J: TRBJ2-5
V: TRBV6-1
size: .
D: .
CDR3: CASSEDGRDATLYF
DNA: TGTGCCAGCAGTGAAGACGGTCGGGACGCGACCCTGTACTTC

J: TRBJ1-2
V: TRBV2
size: .
D: .
CDR3: CASILEQLDYGYTF
DNA: .

J: TRBJ2-1
V: TRBV11-2
size: .
D: .
CDR3: CASSLGLYRNEQFF
DNA: TGTGCCAGCAGCTTAGGACTATACCGCAATGAGCAGTTCTTC

J: TRBJ2-7
V: TRBV6-2/TRBV6-3
size: .
D: TRBD1
CDR3: CASSYVGQGSYEQYF
DNA: TGTGCCAGCAGTTACGTTGGACAGGGGTCTTACGAGCAGTACTTC

J: TRBJ1-1
V: TRBV5-1
size: few
D: .
CDR3: CASRRVGRTEAFF
DNA: TGCGCCAGCAGGCGGGTAGGGCGGACTGAAGCTTTCTTT

J: TRBJ1-2
V: TRBV6-5
size: many
D: .
CDR3: CASSPHGYTF
DNA: TGTGCCAGCAGTCCACATGGCTACACCTTC

J: TRBJ1-2
V: TRBV6-2/TRBV6-3
size: .
D: .
CDR3: CASSYGVNYGYTF
DNA: TGTGCCAGCAGTTACGGCGTAAACTATGGCTACACCTTC